The rows below give T cell receptor beta chains drawn from one sample of a study of brain T cells in children with intractable seizures. Only in-frame clones appear in the TCRdb table, and some are missing; sequencing was by immunoSEQ multiplex PCR. This sample carries 50,000 to 80,000 clones, about 96% of them seen once, and the ten largest clones take over 0.35%. Sample: peripheral blood, taken at surgery. Source of these receptors: a boy under three years old with focal cortical dysplasia and intractable seizures. Both conserved end residues are part of each CDR3. Each record gives: V gene, J gene, clone size, D gene, CDR3 protein, CDR3 DNA. A D gene is named only where the DNA matches it firmly. Clone sizes are given selectively: once, few, many, or a class where the clone is expanded.

v_call: TRBV5-1; j_call: TRBJ2-5; clone_size: .; d_call: .; cdr3_aa: CASSLVWGLETQYF; cdr3_nt: TGCGCCAGCAGCTTGGTATGGGGGCTGGAGACCCAGTACTTC
v_call: TRBV29-1; j_call: TRBJ2-5; clone_size: .; d_call: TRBD1; cdr3_aa: CSVVYRGRLETQYF; cdr3_nt: TGCAGCGTCGTTTACAGGGGGCGGTTGGAGACCCAGTACTTC
v_call: TRBV7-9; j_call: TRBJ2-5; clone_size: once; d_call: TRBD2; cdr3_aa: CASSLFGEGETQYF; cdr3_nt: TGTGCCAGCAGCTTATTCGGGGAGGGAGAGACCCAGTACTTC
v_call: TRBV4-2; j_call: TRBJ2-2; clone_size: .; d_call: TRBD2; cdr3_aa: CASSLRAGGVGTGELFF; cdr3_nt: TGTGCCAGCAGCTTGCGCGCGGGAGGAGTTGGAACCGGGGAGCTGTTTTTT
v_call: TRBV4-3; j_call: TRBJ1-3; clone_size: .; d_call: .; cdr3_aa: CASSQVLSTSGNTIYF; cdr3_nt: TGCGCCAGCAGCCAAGTATTGTCCACCTCTGGAAACACCATATATTTT
v_call: TRBV7-2; j_call: TRBJ2-7; clone_size: few; d_call: .; cdr3_aa: CASSFQPNSYEQYF; cdr3_nt: TGTGCCAGCAGCTTCCAGCCTAACTCCTACGAGCAGTACTTC
v_call: TRBV4-3; j_call: TRBJ1-5; clone_size: .; d_call: .; cdr3_aa: CASSQGYNQPQHF; cdr3_nt: TGCGCCAGCAGCCAGGGATACAATCAGCCCCAGCATTTT
v_call: TRBV7-2; j_call: TRBJ2-7; clone_size: once; d_call: .; cdr3_aa: CASSLSLQRLREQYF; cdr3_nt: .
v_call: TRBV21-1; j_call: TRBJ1-5; clone_size: .; d_call: .; cdr3_aa: CASSHKHRDRVSSNQPQHF; cdr3_nt: TGTGCCAGCAGTCATAAACACCGGGACAGGGTTAGTAGCAATCAGCCCCAGCATTTT
v_call: TRBV7-9; j_call: TRBJ1-2; clone_size: .; d_call: TRBD1; cdr3_aa: CASSPPAEGANYGYTF; cdr3_nt: TGTGCCAGCAGCCCCCCTGCGGAGGGGGCCAACTATGGCTACACCTTC
v_call: TRBV6-5; j_call: TRBJ2-7; clone_size: .; d_call: TRBD1; cdr3_aa: CASSYLGQGVYEQYF; cdr3_nt: TGTGCCAGCAGTTACCTAGGACAGGGAGTCTACGAGCAGTACTTC
v_call: TRBV11-3; j_call: TRBJ2-2; clone_size: .; d_call: .; cdr3_aa: CASSLLAGNTGELFF; cdr3_nt: TGTGCCAGCAGCTTACTTGCCGGGAACACCGGGGAGCTGTTTTTT
v_call: TRBV14; j_call: TRBJ2-5; clone_size: .; d_call: TRBD2; cdr3_aa: CASSQVREETQYF; cdr3_nt: TGTGCCAGCAGCCAAGTGCGGGAGGAGACCCAGTACTTC
v_call: TRBV5-1; j_call: TRBJ1-3; clone_size: .; d_call: .; cdr3_aa: CASSLAGSGNTIYF; cdr3_nt: TGCGCCAGCAGCTTGGCAGGGTCTGGAAACACCATATATTTT
v_call: TRBV29-1; j_call: TRBJ1-1; clone_size: .; d_call: .; cdr3_aa: CSGRQSSEAFF; cdr3_nt: TGCAGCGGGCGACAGTCGTCTGAAGCTTTCTTT
v_call: TRBV28; j_call: TRBJ1-5; clone_size: .; d_call: .; cdr3_aa: CASSWDGNQPQHF; cdr3_nt: TGTGCCAGCTCATGGGACGGAAATCAGCCCCAGCATTTT
v_call: TRBV6-1; j_call: TRBJ1-2; clone_size: .; d_call: .; cdr3_aa: CVSSEAWEGYGYTF; cdr3_nt: TGTGTCAGCAGTGAAGCATGGGAAGGCTATGGCTACACCTTC
v_call: TRBV10-3; j_call: TRBJ1-2; clone_size: once; d_call: .; cdr3_aa: CAISEPRGPGAYGYTF; cdr3_nt: TGTGCCATCAGTGAGCCTAGAGGGCCAGGGGCCTATGGCTACACCTTC
v_call: TRBV4-2; j_call: TRBJ1-3; clone_size: few; d_call: .; cdr3_aa: CASSQDGKSGNTIYF; cdr3_nt: TGTGCCAGCAGCCAAGATGGAAAGTCTGGAAACACCATATATTTT
v_call: TRBV19; j_call: TRBJ2-3; clone_size: .; d_call: TRBD1; cdr3_aa: CASRRGQGPDTQYF; cdr3_nt: TGTGCCAGTAGACGGGGACAGGGCCCAGATACGCAGTATTTT
v_call: TRBV11-2; j_call: TRBJ2-2; clone_size: .; d_call: TRBD2; cdr3_aa: CASSLDRTSGGLGGELFF; cdr3_nt: TGTGCCAGCAGCTTAGATCGAACTAGCGGGGGCCTAGGCGGGGAGCTGTTTTTT
v_call: TRBV6-1; j_call: TRBJ2-3; clone_size: .; d_call: TRBD1; cdr3_aa: CASSETTGTGTDTQYF; cdr3_nt: TGTGCCAGCAGTGAGACGACCGGGACAGGCACAGATACGCAGTATTTT
v_call: TRBV5-1; j_call: TRBJ2-1; clone_size: once; d_call: .; cdr3_aa: CASSSDSFNEQFF; cdr3_nt: TGCGCCAGCAGCTCGGACTCCTTCAATGAGCAGTTCTTC
v_call: TRBV19; j_call: TRBJ1-1; clone_size: .; d_call: .; cdr3_aa: CASTRRTEAFF; cdr3_nt: TGTGCCAGTACCCGCAGGACTGAAGCTTTCTTT
v_call: TRBV5-6; j_call: TRBJ2-7; clone_size: .; d_call: .; cdr3_aa: CASSLWGPTYEQYF; cdr3_nt: TGTGCCAGCAGCTTGTGGGGACCTACCTACGAGCAGTACTTC
v_call: TRBV5-1; j_call: TRBJ2-2; clone_size: .; d_call: .; cdr3_aa: CASSFGGRTGELFF; cdr3_nt: TGCGCCAGCAGCTTTGGGGGACGGACCGGGGAGCTGTTTTTT
v_call: TRBV14; j_call: TRBJ2-5; clone_size: .; d_call: TRBD1; cdr3_aa: CASSHHRGSQETQYF; cdr3_nt: TGTGCCAGCAGCCACCACAGGGGATCACAAGAGACCCAGTACTTC
v_call: TRBV19; j_call: TRBJ2-6; clone_size: .; d_call: TRBD1; cdr3_aa: CASSMQGTGALRGANVLTF; cdr3_nt: TGTGCCAGTAGTATGCAGGGGACAGGGGCGCTCAGGGGGGCCAACGTCCTGACTTTC
v_call: TRBV11-2; j_call: TRBJ2-7; clone_size: once; d_call: TRBD1; cdr3_aa: CASSFAPPMDRGDYEQYF; cdr3_nt: TGTGCCAGCAGCTTCGCTCCCCCCATGGACAGGGGGGACTACGAGCAGTACTTC
v_call: TRBV3-1/TRBV3-2; j_call: TRBJ2-1; clone_size: .; d_call: .; cdr3_aa: CASRHWGKGDGNEQFF; cdr3_nt: TGTGCCAGCAGACACTGGGGGAAGGGGGACGGCAATGAGCAGTTCTTC
v_call: TRBV4-2; j_call: TRBJ2-7; clone_size: once; d_call: .; cdr3_aa: CASSQDPLGRGTYEQYF; cdr3_nt: TGTGCCAGCAGCCAAGACCCCCTGGGTCGTGGGACCTACGAGCAGTACTTC
v_call: TRBV7-2; j_call: TRBJ2-3; clone_size: .; d_call: .; cdr3_aa: CASSFYRTDPSF; cdr3_nt: TGTGCCAGCAGCTTCTACCGGACCGACCCTAGTTTT
v_call: TRBV28; j_call: TRBJ2-4; clone_size: once; d_call: TRBD2; cdr3_aa: CASSPWAGGIVNIQYF; cdr3_nt: TGTGCCAGCAGTCCCTGGGCGGGAGGAATTGTAAACATTCAGTACTTC
v_call: TRBV27; j_call: TRBJ1-2; clone_size: .; d_call: .; cdr3_aa: CANRDGYTF; cdr3_nt: TGTGCCAACCGCGATGGCTACACCTTC
v_call: TRBV4-2; j_call: TRBJ1-2; clone_size: .; d_call: TRBD1; cdr3_aa: CASRDQGASRSQPYGYTF; cdr3_nt: TGTGCCAGCAGGGATCAGGGGGCGTCTCGATCTCAGCCATATGGCTACACCTTC
v_call: TRBV2; j_call: TRBJ2-3; clone_size: .; d_call: .; cdr3_aa: CASSLRAGTQYF; cdr3_nt: TGTGCCAGCAGCCTCAGAGCGGGTACGCAGTATTTT
v_call: TRBV28; j_call: TRBJ1-5; clone_size: .; d_call: .; cdr3_aa: CASSLPFDRGSNQPQHF; cdr3_nt: TGTGCCAGCAGTTTACCCTTCGACCGGGGTAGCAATCAGCCCCAGCATTTT
v_call: TRBV7-8; j_call: TRBJ2-7; clone_size: .; d_call: .; cdr3_aa: CASSLSGTRLYEQYF; cdr3_nt: TGTGCCAGCAGCCTTTCCGGGACGCGCCTTTACGAGCAGTACTTC
v_call: TRBV3-1/TRBV3-2; j_call: TRBJ1-6; clone_size: .; d_call: .; cdr3_aa: CASSQSSLKGPLHF; cdr3_nt: TGTGCCAGCAGCCAATCCAGTCTTAAGGGTCCCCTCCACTTT
v_call: TRBV5-5; j_call: TRBJ2-7; clone_size: medium-sized; d_call: TRBD2; cdr3_aa: CASSLALAGGYEQYF; cdr3_nt: TGTGCCAGCAGCTTGGCGCTAGCGGGAGGGTACGAGCAGTACTTC
v_call: TRBV19; j_call: TRBJ1-2; clone_size: .; d_call: .; cdr3_aa: CASSQTGGYGYTF; cdr3_nt: TGTGCCAGTAGCCAGACAGGTGGCTATGGCTACACCTTC
v_call: TRBV20-1; j_call: TRBJ1-5; clone_size: .; d_call: .; cdr3_aa: CSASRIYSNQPQHF; cdr3_nt: TGCAGTGCTAGTAGGATATATAGCAATCAGCCCCAGCATTTT
v_call: TRBV7-2; j_call: TRBJ2-7; clone_size: .; d_call: TRBD1; cdr3_aa: CASSLARTGYEQYF; cdr3_nt: TGTGCCAGCAGCTTAGCTCGGACAGGCTACGAGCAGTACTTC
v_call: TRBV10-1; j_call: TRBJ2-3; clone_size: .; d_call: TRBD2; cdr3_aa: CASSLTSGGLTDTQYF; cdr3_nt: TGCGCCAGCAGTCTGACTAGCGGGGGACTCACAGATACGCAGTATTTT
v_call: TRBV4-3; j_call: TRBJ2-2; clone_size: .; d_call: .; cdr3_aa: CASSQLRTPRGTGELFF; cdr3_nt: TGCGCCAGCAGCCAACTGAGGACGCCGCGAGGCACCGGGGAGCTGTTTTTT
v_call: TRBV19; j_call: TRBJ2-6; clone_size: .; d_call: .; cdr3_aa: CASSIDLGVGATGANVLTF; cdr3_nt: TGTGCCAGTAGTATAGATTTAGGGGTTGGGGCGACCGGGGCCAACGTCCTGACTTTC
v_call: TRBV19; j_call: TRBJ1-1; clone_size: .; d_call: .; cdr3_aa: CASSMNRDLFRAFF; cdr3_nt: TGTGCCAGTAGTATGAACAGGGACCTTTTTAGAGCTTTCTTT
v_call: TRBV28; j_call: TRBJ2-7; clone_size: once; d_call: TRBD1; cdr3_aa: CASRGQFEQYF; cdr3_nt: TGTGCCAGCCGGGGACAGTTCGAGCAGTACTTC
v_call: TRBV25-1; j_call: TRBJ1-2; clone_size: .; d_call: .; cdr3_aa: CASSDNRDGYTF; cdr3_nt: TGTGCCAGCAGTGACAACAGGGATGGCTACACCTTC
v_call: TRBV13; j_call: TRBJ2-1; clone_size: .; d_call: .; cdr3_aa: CASSLSSPVSYNEQFF; cdr3_nt: TGTGCCAGCAGCTTAAGTAGTCCAGTTTCCTACAATGAGCAGTTCTTC
v_call: TRBV6-5; j_call: TRBJ2-5; clone_size: .; d_call: .; cdr3_aa: CASSYSRWGETQYF; cdr3_nt: TGTGCCAGCAGTTACTCCCGGTGGGGAGAGACCCAGTACTTC